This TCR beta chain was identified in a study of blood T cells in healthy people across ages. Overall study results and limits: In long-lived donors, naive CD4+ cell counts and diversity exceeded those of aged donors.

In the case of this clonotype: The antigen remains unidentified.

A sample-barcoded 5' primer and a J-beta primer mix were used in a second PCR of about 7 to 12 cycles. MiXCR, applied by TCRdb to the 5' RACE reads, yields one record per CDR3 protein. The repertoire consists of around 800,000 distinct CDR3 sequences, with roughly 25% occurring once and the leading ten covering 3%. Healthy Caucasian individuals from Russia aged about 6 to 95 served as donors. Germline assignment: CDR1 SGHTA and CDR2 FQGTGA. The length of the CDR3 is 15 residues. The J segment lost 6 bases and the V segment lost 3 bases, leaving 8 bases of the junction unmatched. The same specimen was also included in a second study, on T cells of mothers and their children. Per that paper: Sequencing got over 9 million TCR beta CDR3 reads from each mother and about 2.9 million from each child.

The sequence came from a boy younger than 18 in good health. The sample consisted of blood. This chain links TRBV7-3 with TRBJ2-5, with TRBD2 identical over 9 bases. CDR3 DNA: TGTGCCAGCAGCTTCCCGGGGACTAGCACGCAGACCCAGTACTTC. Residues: CASSFPGTSTQTQYF.